This T cell receptor beta chain came from a study of blood T cell repertoires in COVID-19. Across the whole study: COVID-19 samples from acute and convalescent phases originated in the United States, Italy and Spain. Nucleic acid was either cDNA or gDNA, and it came from T cells, B-cell-depleted T cells, or PBMCs.

The CDR3 totals 14 residues. CDR1 and CDR2 from the germline V gene are LGHDT and YNNKEL (reference sequence). V shed 7 bases and J shed 2 bases, with 14 bases lying between them. As handled by the study authors: Estimates of nucleated cell counts were drawn from the amplification of reference gene primers. Method: immunoSEQ multiplex PCR; TCRdb's copy keeps in-frame clones and lacks some. The D gene and trimming were derived from the DNA, and the V and J assignments and clone size from that table. The data hold nearly 45,000 clones, with approximately 80% observed a single time. The source of this sequence is a man in his sixties or seventies with acute or convalescent COVID-19. Sample: peripheral blood. The chain joins TRBV3-1 (or the pseudogene TRBV3-2) to TRBJ1-1, with D possibly TRBD1 on 6 matching bases. CDR3 in DNA: TGTGCCAGCACCCCGGGACACGCCAACACTGAAGCTTTCTTT. Its protein is CASTPGHANTEAFF.